The clone carrying this TCR beta chain was found a few times. This sample is part of a study of T cell repertoires in cytomegalovirus infection. With V trimmed by 6 bases and J by 0 bases, 13 bases remained unmatched. The CDR3 extends over 18 amino acids. Germline lookup yields CDR1 SGHDN and CDR2 FVKESK. MiXCR was run by TCRdb on the reads, yielding one entry per CDR3 protein. The data hold about 360,000 distinct CDR3 sequences, with less than 20% observed a single time. This chain uses TRBV14 with TRBJ2-1, with 8 bases aligning to TRBD2. This TCR was sampled from a human donor in good health (CMV status not recorded). Some clones in this sample may be carry-over from other donors' samples. Sequencing used PBMCs. The CDR3 is CASSPNVAGLSSYNEQFF. DNA of the CDR3: TGTGCCAGCAGTCCGAACGTAGCGGGGCTGAGCTCCTACAATGAGCAGTTCTTC.